This T cell receptor beta chain was identified during a study of patients and donors after allogeneic stem cell transplantation. Germline V CDR1 and CDR2: MGHRA, YSYEKL. This CDR3 has 15 amino acids. V was trimmed by 2 bases and J by 7 bases, leaving 16 bases between them. The table lists this clonotype with a few counts. TCRdb re-analysed the RT-PCR reads in MiXCR, keeping a single row per CDR3 protein. The sample includes about a million distinct CDR3 sequences, roughly 17% of them seen just once. The rearrangement uses TRBV4-1 and TRBJ2-3, with a weak D call TRBD1 (7 bases). The origin of this receptor is a human donor who was either an allogeneic HSCT recipient or a stem cell or donor lymphocyte infusion donor (not recorded which). It is not recorded whose cells these are; they may come from a transplant donor. Sequencing was performed on blood, either unsorted or a sorted T cell fraction (not recorded which). In DNA form, the CDR3 reads TGCGCCAGCAGCCAACCCCGGGACAGCGGGCATACGCAGTATTTT. Amino acids: CASSQPRDSGHTQYF.